One sample yielded the 22 T cell receptor beta chains listed below, sequenced in a study of shared clonotypes between healthy human individuals. Assay used: immunoSEQ multiplex PCR; TCRdb lists only in-frame clones, some missing. The table records more than 400,000 clones, roughly 80% of them present only once. Sequencing was carried out using PBMCs. The receptor source for this set is a woman aged 40 to 50 in good health. Some clones in this sample may be carry-over from other donors' samples.

This clone has just one count. The rearrangement joins TRBV7-9 to TRBJ2-3, with D uncertain. V lost 1 base, J lost 2 bases, and 10 bases lay in between. Germline V gene data show CDR1 as SEHNR and CDR2 as FQNEAQ (reference sequence). The CDR3 spans 15 residues. Written as DNA, the CDR3 is TGTGCCAGCAGCTTAGATCTCGGACCCACAGATACGCAGTATTTT. Translated: CASSLDLGPTDTQYF.

The chain links TRBV29-1 to TRBJ1-1; D unresolved. V lost 5 bases to trimming and J lost 2 bases, with 9 bases between them. Germline CDR1 reads SQVTM; CDR2 reads ANQGSEA. The CDR3 contains 12 residues. The CDR3 loop is CSVLLSNTEAFF. CDR3 DNA sequence: TGCAGCGTTCTTCTTTCTAACACTGAAGCTTTCTTT.

The V and J genes are TRBV9 and TRBJ1-4; 7 bases agree with TRBD1. V shed 3 bases, J shed 6 bases, and the junction held 8 bases outside the gene matches. The CDR3 has 15 amino acids. CDR1 and CDR2 from the germline V gene are SGDLS and YYNGEE. The CDR3 reads CASSARQGTDEKLFF. CDR3 DNA sequence: TGTGCCAGCAGCGCCCGACAGGGCACCGATGAAAAACTGTTTTTT.

The rearrangement uses TRBV11-2 and TRBJ1-5; D possibly corresponds to TRBD1 (5 bases). Trimming removed 7 bases from V and 0 bases from J, with 19 bases in between. Germline CDR1 reads SGHAT; CDR2 reads FQNNGV. The CDR3 sequence is 17 residues long. The CDR3 protein is CASKRRGVRGSNQPQHF. CDR3 nucleotides: TGTGCCAGCAAGCGCCGGGGGGTTAGGGGTAGCAATCAGCCCCAGCATTTT.

Written as DNA, the CDR3 is TGTGCCAGCATTCCCCGGACAGGGGGCTACGAGCAGTACTTC. Protein sequence: CASIPRTGGYEQYF. The chain employs TRBV7-9 and TRBJ2-7; 10 bases line up with TRBD1. CDR3 size: 14 residues. Per the germline V gene, CDR1 is SEHNR and CDR2 is FQNEAQ (reference sequence). The J segment lost 3 bases and the V segment lost 7 bases, leaving 6 bases of the junction unmatched.

The CDR3 DNA follows: TGCGCCAGCAGCTTCGAACAGGTTAACTATGGCTACACCTTC. Residues: CASSFEQVNYGYTF. This chain links TRBV5-1 with TRBJ1-2; a weak D match, TRBD1 (5 bases). The CDR3 is 14 amino acids. Germline V lookup: CDR1 SGHRS, CDR2 YFSETQ. The V end was cut by 2 bases, the J end by 1 base, with 9 bases between.

J is TRBJ2-2 and V is TRBV7-2; 11 nucleotides agree with TRBD2. The trim removed 2 bases at V and 3 bases at J, leaving 2 bases unmatched. CDR3 length equals 16 residues. Germline V gene lookup returns CDR1 SGHTA and CDR2 FQGNSA. CDR3 DNA sequence: TGTGCCAGCAGCTTACGACTAGCGGGATACACCGGGGAGCTGTTTTTT. Translating it yields CASSLRLAGYTGELFF.

J is TRBJ1-5 and V is TRBV2, with 7 positions matching TRBD1. Per the germline V gene, CDR1 is SNHLY and CDR2 is FYNNEI. The J segment lost 5 bases and the V segment lost 4 bases, leaving 2 bases of the junction unmatched. CDR3 length: 13 amino acids. CDR3 in amino acids: CASSVDRDQPQHF. The CDR3, as DNA: TGTGCCAGCAGTGTCGACAGGGATCAGCCCCAGCATTTT.

CDR3 protein: CASSLGLVDGDEQFF. The CDR3 coding sequence is TGTGCCAGCAGCTTAGGACTAGTTGATGGCGATGAGCAGTTCTTC. The chain joins TRBV11-2 to TRBJ2-1, with D possibly matching TRBD2 (6 bases). The CDR3 loop spans 15 amino acids. Trimming stripped 1 base from V and 8 bases from J, with 15 bases between. CDR1 and CDR2 (germline): SGHAT, FQNNGV.

The chain recombines TRBV15 with TRBJ2-5; D unclear. The germline gives CDR1 LNHNV, CDR2 YYDKDF (reference sequence). The CDR3 runs 15 residues. Trimming took 3 bases from V and 1 from J, leaving 12 bases between them. Written as DNA, the CDR3 is TGTGCCACCAGCAGTCTGGGTCCTTCCCAAGAGACCCAGTACTTC. Its translation: CATSSLGPSQETQYF.

The rearrangement uses TRBV7-9 and TRBJ2-3; D call uncertain. This CDR3 comprises 15 residues. The germline CDR1 and CDR2 sequences are SEHNR and FQNEAQ (reference sequence). Deletions cut 2 bases from V and 0 bases from J, with 9 bases between. The CDR3 DNA reads TGTGCCAGCAGCTTACGGTGGGGTAGCACAGATACGCAGTATTTT. Encoded protein: CASSLRWGSTDTQYF. Full variable domain (outside the CDR3, taken from reference TRBV7-9 and TRBJ2-3): DTGVSQNPRHKITKRGQNVTFRCDPISEHNRLYWYRQTLGQGPEFLTYFQNEAQLEKSRLLSDRFSAERPKGSFSTLEIQRTEQGDSAMYLCASSLRWGSTDTQYFGPGTRLTVL.

The gene calls are TRBV27 and TRBJ2-4; 13 bases are a match to TRBD2. The junction had 6 bases not matched to a gene; V was cut back by 2 bases and J by 5 bases. The CDR3 is 17 residues long. The germline V gene has CDR1 MNHEY and CDR2 SMNVEV (reference sequence). CDR3 sequence reads: CASSLRTSGSVQNIQYF. The CDR3 bases are TGTGCCAGCAGTTTAAGGACTAGCGGGAGTGTCCAAAACATTCAGTACTTC.

The chain recombines TRBV6-4 with TRBJ2-5; 7 nucleotides agree with TRBD2. From germline, CDR1 is MRHNA and CDR2 SNTAGT. Trimming removed 3 bases from V and 5 bases from J; junction bases left unmatched: 3. This CDR3 has 13 residues. DNA of the CDR3: TGTGCCAGCAGTGAGCGGGAGACGGAGACCCAGTACTTC. Translating gives CASSERETETQYF.

The V and J genes are TRBV19 and TRBJ2-2; no firm D call. Trimming left V 8 bases short and J 0 bases short, with 10 bases between. CDR3 size: 14 residues. Per germline, CDR1 LNHDA and CDR2 SQIVND (reference sequence). DNA of the CDR3: TGTGCCAGTTCCGGGCCCCCGAACACCGGGGAGCTGTTTTTT. Residues: CASSGPPNTGELFF.

The chain has TRBV6-1 and TRBJ2-6; D uncertain. V was trimmed by 3 bases and J by 0 bases, leaving 6 bases between them. CDR3 length: 15 residues. Per germline, CDR1 MNHNS and CDR2 SASEGT. CDR3 in amino acids: CASSENLSGANVLTF. In DNA, the CDR3 is TGTGCCAGCAGTGAGAACCTCTCTGGGGCCAACGTCCTGACTTTC.

The chain uses TRBV19 and TRBJ1-3; maybe TRBD1 (5 bases). V shed 6 bases and J shed 5 bases, with 17 bases lying between them. The CDR3 consists of 15 residues. Germline assignment: CDR1 LNHDA and CDR2 SQIVND (reference sequence). This chain's CDR3 is CASRNRIDRRNTIYF. In nucleotides, the CDR3 is TGTGCCAGTAGGAACCGGATCGACAGACGAAACACCATATATTTT.

The V and J genes are TRBV30 and TRBJ2-2, with TRBD2 matching over 8 bases. Trimming removed 5 bases from V and 3 bases from J; junction bases left unmatched: 14. This CDR3 region has 17 residues. Germline V gene data show CDR1 as GTSNPN and CDR2 as SVGIG (reference sequence). The CDR3 spells CAWVGVAGPDHTGELFF. CDR3 coding DNA: TGTGCCTGGGTGGGGGTAGCGGGGCCGGACCACACCGGGGAGCTGTTTTTT.

There are a few counts of this clone. This sequence joins TRBV30 and TRBJ1-1; D ambiguous. The CDR3 sequence is 12 residues long. From germline, CDR1 is GTSNPN and CDR2 SVGIG (reference sequence). V was cut by 5 bases and J by 7 bases, with 14 bases left in between. CDR3 sequence reads: CAWLPGRREAFF. DNA for the CDR3: TGTGCCTGGCTCCCTGGACGGCGTGAAGCTTTCTTT.

The chain recombines TRBV4-1 with TRBJ1-2, with D perhaps TRBD1 (5 bases). V lost 0 bases, J lost 5 bases, and 7 bases lay in between. Germline CDR1 is MGHRA and CDR2 is YSYEKL. The CDR3 length is 13 residues. CDR3 sequence reads: CASSQDREYGYTF. CDR3 DNA sequence: TGCGCCAGCAGCCAAGACAGGGAGTATGGCTACACCTTC.

This chain joins TRBV9 and TRBJ2-7, with 10 nucleotides matching TRBD1. The CDR3 sequence is 14 residues long. Looked up from germline, CDR1 is SGDLS and CDR2 is YYNGEE. J lost 6 bases, V lost 0 bases, and 3 bases had no gene match. In DNA, the CDR3 is TGTGCCAGCAGCGTAGAGGGACAGGGGCTCGAGCAGTACTTC. Amino acid sequence: CASSVEGQGLEQYF.

This clone was observed a handful of times. CDR3 sequence: CASSFWGGLVSEQYF. The CDR3 DNA reads TGTGCCAGCAGCTTTTGGGGTGGACTAGTCAGCGAGCAGTACTTC. V is TRBV11-2 and J is TRBJ2-7; TRBD2 agrees at 7 bases. Germline V gene sequence: CDR1 SGHAT, CDR2 FQNNGV. The length of the CDR3 is 15 residues. V gave up 3 bases and J gave up 6 bases; unmatched junction bases: 11.

This sequence joins TRBV27 and TRBJ1-1; maybe TRBD1 (5 bases). CDR3 size: 14 residues. V was clipped by 3 bases and J by 1 base, with 9 bases between them. Per germline, CDR1 MNHEY and CDR2 SMNVEV (reference sequence). CDR3 nucleotides: TGTGCCAGCAGTTTCCGGGGCAGGAACACTGAAGCTTTCTTT. The encoded protein is CASSFRGRNTEAFF.